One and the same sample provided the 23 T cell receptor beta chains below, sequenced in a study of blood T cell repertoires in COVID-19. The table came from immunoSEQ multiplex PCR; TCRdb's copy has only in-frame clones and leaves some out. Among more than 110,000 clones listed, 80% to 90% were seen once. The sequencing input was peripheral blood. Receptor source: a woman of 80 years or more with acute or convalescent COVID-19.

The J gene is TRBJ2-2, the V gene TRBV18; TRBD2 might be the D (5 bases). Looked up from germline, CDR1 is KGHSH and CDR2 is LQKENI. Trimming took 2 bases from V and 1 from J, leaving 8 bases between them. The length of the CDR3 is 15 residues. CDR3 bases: TGTGCCAGCTCACCAGGGAGACTGAACACCGGGGAGCTGTTTTTT. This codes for CASSPGRLNTGELFF. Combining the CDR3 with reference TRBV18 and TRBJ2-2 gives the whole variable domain NAGVMQNPRHLVRRRGQEARLRCSPMKGHSHVYWYRQLPEEGLKFMVYLQKENIIDESGMPKERFSAEFPKEGPSILRIQQVVRGDSAAYFCASSPGRLNTGELFFGEGSRLTVL.

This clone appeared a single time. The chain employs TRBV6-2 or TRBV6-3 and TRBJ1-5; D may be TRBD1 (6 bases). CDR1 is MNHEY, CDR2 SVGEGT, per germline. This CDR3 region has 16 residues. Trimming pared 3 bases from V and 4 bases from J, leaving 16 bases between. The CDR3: CASSYKTGGHNQPQHF. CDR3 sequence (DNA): TGTGCCAGCAGTTATAAAACGGGGGGGCATAATCAGCCCCAGCATTTT.

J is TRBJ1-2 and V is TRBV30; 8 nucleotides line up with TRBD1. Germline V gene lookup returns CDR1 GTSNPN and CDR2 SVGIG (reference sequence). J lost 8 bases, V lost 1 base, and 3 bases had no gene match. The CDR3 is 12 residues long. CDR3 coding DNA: TGTGCCTGGAGTGGGACAGGGAGAGGCTACACCTTC. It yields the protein CAWSGTGRGYTF.

The CDR3 loop reads CASSYSPGGGNTIYF. Here the CDR3 DNA reads TGTGCCAGCAGTTACTCCCCGGGTGGTGGAAACACCATATATTTT. This chain links TRBV6-5 with TRBJ1-3; D is ambiguous. With 0 bases removed from V and 3 bases from J, the gap between germline ends came to 9 bases. This CDR3 region has 15 residues. Germline V CDR1 and CDR2: MNHEY, SVGAGI.

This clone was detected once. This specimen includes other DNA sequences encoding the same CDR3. In nucleotides, the CDR3 is TGTGCCAGTAGTATAGCAGCGGGACCGGGAAACACCATATATTTT. Translation gives CASSIAAGPGNTIYF. The chain combines TRBV19 with TRBJ1-3, with D maybe TRBD1 (5 bases). This CDR3 region has 15 residues. CDR1 LNHDA and CDR2 SQIVND come from the germline V gene (reference sequence). The V and J ends lost 1 base and 4 bases respectively, with 11 bases between them.

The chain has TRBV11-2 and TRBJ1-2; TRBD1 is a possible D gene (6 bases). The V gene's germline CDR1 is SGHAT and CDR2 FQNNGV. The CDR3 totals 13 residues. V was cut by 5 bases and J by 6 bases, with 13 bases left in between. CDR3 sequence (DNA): TGTGCCAGCAGCCTCAAACAGGGAAATGGCTACACCTTC. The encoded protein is CASSLKQGNGYTF.

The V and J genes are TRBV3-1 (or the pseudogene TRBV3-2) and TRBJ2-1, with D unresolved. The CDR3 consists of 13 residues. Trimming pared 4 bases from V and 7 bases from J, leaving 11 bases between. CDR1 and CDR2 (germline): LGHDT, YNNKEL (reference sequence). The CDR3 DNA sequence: TGTGCCAGCAGCCTAAGCATAGTGAATGAGCAGTTCTTC. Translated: CASSLSIVNEQFF.

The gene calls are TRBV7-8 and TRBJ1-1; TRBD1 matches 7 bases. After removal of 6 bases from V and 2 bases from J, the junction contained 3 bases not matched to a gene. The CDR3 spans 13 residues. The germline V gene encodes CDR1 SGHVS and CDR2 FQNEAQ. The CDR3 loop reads CASSGQANTEAFF. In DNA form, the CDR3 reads TGTGCCAGCAGTGGACAGGCCAACACTGAAGCTTTCTTT.

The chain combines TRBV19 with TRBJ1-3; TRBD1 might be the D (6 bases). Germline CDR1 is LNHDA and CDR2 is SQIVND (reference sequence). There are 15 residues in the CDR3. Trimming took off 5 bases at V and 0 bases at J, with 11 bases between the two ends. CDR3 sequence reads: CASSGGSHSGNTIYF. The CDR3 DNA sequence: TGTGCCAGTAGTGGGGGCTCCCACTCTGGAAACACCATATATTTT.

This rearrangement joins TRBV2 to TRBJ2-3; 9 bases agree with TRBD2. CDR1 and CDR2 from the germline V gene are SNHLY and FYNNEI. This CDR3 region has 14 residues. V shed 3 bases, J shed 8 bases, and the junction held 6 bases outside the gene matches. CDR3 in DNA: TGTGCCAGCAGTGACCGGACTAGCGAAGTTACGCAGTATTTT. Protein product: CASSDRTSEVTQYF.

CDR3 region: CASTPSGMNTEAFF. In DNA, the CDR3 is TGTGCCAGCACCCCCTCCGGGATGAACACTGAAGCTTTCTTT. This sequence joins TRBV3-1 (or the pseudogene TRBV3-2) and TRBJ1-1; D unclear. Germline CDR1 reads LGHDT; CDR2 reads YNNKEL (reference sequence). Between the trimmed V and J ends, which lost 7 bases and 0 bases, there was a span of 12 bases. CDR3 length: 14 residues.

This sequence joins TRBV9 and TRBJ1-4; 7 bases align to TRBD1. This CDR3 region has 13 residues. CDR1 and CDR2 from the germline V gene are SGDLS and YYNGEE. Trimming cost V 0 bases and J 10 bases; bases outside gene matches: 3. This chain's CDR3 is CASSVDQGGKLFF. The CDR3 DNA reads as TGTGCCAGCAGCGTAGATCAGGGGGGAAAACTGTTTTTT.

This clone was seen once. The CDR3 region has the DNA TGTGCCAGCAGTTACACTAGAGAGACCCAGTACTTC. Translating it yields CASSYTRETQYF. This chain uses TRBV6-2 or TRBV6-3 with TRBJ2-5, with D tentatively TRBD2 (5 bases). The germline gives CDR1 MNHEY, CDR2 SVGEGT. CDR3 length equals 12 residues. V was trimmed by 2 bases and J by 4 bases, leaving 5 bases between them.

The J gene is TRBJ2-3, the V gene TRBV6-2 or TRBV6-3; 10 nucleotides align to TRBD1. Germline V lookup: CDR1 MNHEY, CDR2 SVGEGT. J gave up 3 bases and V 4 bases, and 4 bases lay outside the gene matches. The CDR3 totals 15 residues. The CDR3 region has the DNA TGTGCCAGCAGTTCCCGGGACAGGGGAACAGATACGCAGTATTTT. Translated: CASSSRDRGTDTQYF.

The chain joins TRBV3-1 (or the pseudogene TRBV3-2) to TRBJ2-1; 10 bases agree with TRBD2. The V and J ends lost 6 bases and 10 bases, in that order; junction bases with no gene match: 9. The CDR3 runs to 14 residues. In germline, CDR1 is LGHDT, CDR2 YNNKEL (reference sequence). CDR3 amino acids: CASRFRAGGGEQFF. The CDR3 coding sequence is TGTGCCAGCAGGTTCCGAGCGGGGGGGGGCGAGCAGTTCTTC.

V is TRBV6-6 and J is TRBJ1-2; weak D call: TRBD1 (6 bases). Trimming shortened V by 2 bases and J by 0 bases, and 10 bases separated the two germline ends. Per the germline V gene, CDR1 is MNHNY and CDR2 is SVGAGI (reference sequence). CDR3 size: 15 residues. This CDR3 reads CASSYTQGSNYGYTF. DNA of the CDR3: TGTGCCAGCAGTTACACACAGGGTTCTAACTATGGCTACACCTTC.

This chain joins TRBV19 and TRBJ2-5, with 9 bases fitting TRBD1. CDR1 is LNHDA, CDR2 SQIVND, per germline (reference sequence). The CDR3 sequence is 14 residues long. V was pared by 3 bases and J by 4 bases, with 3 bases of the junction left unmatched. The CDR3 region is CASSITGGGETQYF. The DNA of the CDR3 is TGTGCCAGTAGTATTACAGGGGGCGGAGAGACCCAGTACTTC.

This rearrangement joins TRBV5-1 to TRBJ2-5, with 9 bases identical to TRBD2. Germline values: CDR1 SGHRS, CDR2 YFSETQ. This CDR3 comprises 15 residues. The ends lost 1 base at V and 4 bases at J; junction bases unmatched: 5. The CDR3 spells CASSLLRGGAETQYF. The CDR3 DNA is TGCGCCAGCAGCTTGCTGCGGGGGGGTGCAGAGACCCAGTACTTC.

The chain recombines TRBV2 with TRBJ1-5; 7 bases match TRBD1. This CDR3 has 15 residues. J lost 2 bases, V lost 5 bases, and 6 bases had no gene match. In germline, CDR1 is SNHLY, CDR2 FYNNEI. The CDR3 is CASSMTGSRNQPQHF. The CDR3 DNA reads TGTGCCAGCAGTATGACAGGGTCTCGCAATCAGCCCCAGCATTTT.

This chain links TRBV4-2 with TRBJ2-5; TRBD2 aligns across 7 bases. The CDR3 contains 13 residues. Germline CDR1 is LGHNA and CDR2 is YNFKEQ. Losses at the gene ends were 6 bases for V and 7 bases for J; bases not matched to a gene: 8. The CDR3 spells CASSPSGPGTQYF. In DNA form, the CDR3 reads TGTGCCAGCAGTCCTAGCGGTCCGGGGACCCAGTACTTC.

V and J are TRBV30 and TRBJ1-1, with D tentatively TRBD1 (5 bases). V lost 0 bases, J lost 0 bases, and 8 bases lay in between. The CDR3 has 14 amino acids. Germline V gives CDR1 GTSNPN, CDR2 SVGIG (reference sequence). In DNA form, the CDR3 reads TGTGCCTGGAGTGTGGACACCTTGAACACTGAAGCTTTCTTT. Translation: CAWSVDTLNTEAFF.

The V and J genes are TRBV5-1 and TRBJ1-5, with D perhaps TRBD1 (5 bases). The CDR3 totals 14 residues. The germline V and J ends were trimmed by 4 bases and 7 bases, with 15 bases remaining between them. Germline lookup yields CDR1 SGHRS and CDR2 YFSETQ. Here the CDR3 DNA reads TGCGCCAGCAGCATGGGGCCAGGGCAGCAGCCCCAGCATTTT. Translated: CASSMGPGQQPQHF.

As DNA, the CDR3 is TGCGCCAGCAGCTTCGGGACTAGCGGGGGGCGAGAGACCCAGTACTTC. Amino acid sequence: CASSFGTSGGRETQYF. The rearrangement links TRBV5-1 to TRBJ2-5; 15 positions agree with TRBD2. The CDR3 runs to 16 residues. V lost 2 bases and J lost 4; bases outside the gene matches: 3. CDR1 and CDR2 (germline): SGHRS, YFSETQ.